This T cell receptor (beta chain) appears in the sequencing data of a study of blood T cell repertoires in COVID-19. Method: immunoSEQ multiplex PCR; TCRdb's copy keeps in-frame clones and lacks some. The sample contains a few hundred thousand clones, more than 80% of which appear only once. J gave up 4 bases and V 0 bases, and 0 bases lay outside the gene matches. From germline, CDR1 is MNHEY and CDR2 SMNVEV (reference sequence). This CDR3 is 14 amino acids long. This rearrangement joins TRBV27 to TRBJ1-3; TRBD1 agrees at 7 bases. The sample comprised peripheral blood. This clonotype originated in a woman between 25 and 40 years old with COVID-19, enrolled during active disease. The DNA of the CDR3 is TGTGCCAGCAGTTTATCCAGGGGGGGAAACACCATATATTTT. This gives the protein CASSLSRGGNTIYF.